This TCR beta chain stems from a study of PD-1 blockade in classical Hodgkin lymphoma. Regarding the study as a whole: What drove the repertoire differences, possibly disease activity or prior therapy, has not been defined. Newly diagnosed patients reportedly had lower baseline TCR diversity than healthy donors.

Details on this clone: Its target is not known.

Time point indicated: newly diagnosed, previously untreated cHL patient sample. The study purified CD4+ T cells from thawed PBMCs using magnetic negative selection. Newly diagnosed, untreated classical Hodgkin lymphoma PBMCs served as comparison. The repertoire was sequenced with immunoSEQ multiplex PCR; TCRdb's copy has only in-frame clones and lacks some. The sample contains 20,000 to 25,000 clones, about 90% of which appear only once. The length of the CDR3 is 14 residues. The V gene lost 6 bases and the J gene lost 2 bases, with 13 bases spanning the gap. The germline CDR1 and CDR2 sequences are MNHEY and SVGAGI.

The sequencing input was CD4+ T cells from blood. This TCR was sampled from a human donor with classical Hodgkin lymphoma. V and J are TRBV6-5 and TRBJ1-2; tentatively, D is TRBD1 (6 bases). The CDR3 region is CASSRDTDNYGYTF. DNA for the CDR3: TGTGCCAGCAGCAGGGACACAGACAACTATGGCTACACCTTC.